This TCR beta chain stems from a study of blood T cells in healthy people across ages. Study observations and caveats: The percentage of naive T cells correlated strongly with TCR beta diversity.

A J-beta primer mix and a sample-barcoded 5' primer were used in a second PCR of about 7 to 12 cycles. TCRdb called the 5' RACE reads again in MiXCR, with one record for every CDR3 protein. The sample shows hundreds of thousands of distinct CDR3 sequences, roughly 25% of them seen only once. Donation came from healthy Caucasian individuals in Russia who were aged roughly 6 to 95. Drawing of peripheral blood yielded 7.5 to 10 milliliters from each donor. In germline, CDR1 is SGHVS, CDR2 FNYEAQ. Trimming removed 2 bases at V and 5 bases at J, with 21 bases between. The CDR3 totals 18 residues. This clonotype showed up just a few times. Its antigen is currently unknown. The same sample was also used in a study of T cells of mothers and their children. According to that study: In the second PCR, M1S primer introduced barcodes and 2-4 random bases.

The sample comprised blood. The TCR comes from a boy younger than 18 in good health. The genes are TRBV7-6 and TRBJ1-4; D unresolved. CDR3 sequence (DNA): TGTGCCAGCAGCTTAAATTTACCGGTGGAAACGGCAAATGAAAAACTGTTTTTT. Its protein is CASSLNLPVETANEKLFF. The full variable domain, completed using reference TRBV7-6 and TRBJ1-4, is GAGVSQSPRYKVTKRGQDVALRCDPISGHVSLYWYRQALGQGPEFLTYFNYEAQQDKSGLPNDRFSAERPEGSISTLTIQRTEQRDSAMYRCASSLNLPVETANEKLFFGSGTQLSVL.